This entry is about one T cell receptor beta chain. The antigen is undetermined. The sample comes from a study of identical twins. A universal primer site arose from template switching, and cDNA bore unique molecular identifiers. From the 5' RACE reads, TCRdb called clonotypes with MiXCR, one entry per CDR3 protein. This table has about 700,000 distinct CDR3 sequences, about 9.4% appearing once. V trimming: 5 bases; J trimming: 3 bases; junction bases outside the gene matches: 12. CDR3 length: 17 residues. Germline V CDR1 and CDR2: SEHNR, FQNEAQ (reference sequence). General study results and limits: Cord blood's abundant beta clonotypes had fewer insertions, unlike memory repertoires. Among monozygotic twins, out-of-frame TCR alpha sharing exceeded what models predicted.

Separately, the same data were catalogued under a study of yellow fever vaccine responses in identical twins.

This chain links TRBV7-9 with TRBJ1-4; 7 bases match TRBD1. This clonotype was sampled from a woman aged 18-29 years in good health. The sequenced sample was PBMCs. The CDR3 DNA reads as TGTGCCAGCAGCCCGCCACAGGGGCGGTCGGCTAATGAAAAACTGTTTTTT. Translation: CASSPPQGRSANEKLFF.